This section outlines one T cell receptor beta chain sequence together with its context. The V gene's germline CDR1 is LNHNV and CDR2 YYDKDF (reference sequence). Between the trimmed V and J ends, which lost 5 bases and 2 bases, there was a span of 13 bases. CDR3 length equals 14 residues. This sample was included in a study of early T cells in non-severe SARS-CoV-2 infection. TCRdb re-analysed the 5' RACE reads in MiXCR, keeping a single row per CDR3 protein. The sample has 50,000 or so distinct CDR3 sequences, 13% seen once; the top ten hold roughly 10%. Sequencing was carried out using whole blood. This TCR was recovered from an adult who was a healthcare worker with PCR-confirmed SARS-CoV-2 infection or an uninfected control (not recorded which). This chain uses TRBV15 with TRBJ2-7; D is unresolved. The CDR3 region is CATSPRRFTYEQYF. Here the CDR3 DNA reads TGTGCCACCAGCCCCCGCAGGTTTACCTACGAGCAGTACTTC.